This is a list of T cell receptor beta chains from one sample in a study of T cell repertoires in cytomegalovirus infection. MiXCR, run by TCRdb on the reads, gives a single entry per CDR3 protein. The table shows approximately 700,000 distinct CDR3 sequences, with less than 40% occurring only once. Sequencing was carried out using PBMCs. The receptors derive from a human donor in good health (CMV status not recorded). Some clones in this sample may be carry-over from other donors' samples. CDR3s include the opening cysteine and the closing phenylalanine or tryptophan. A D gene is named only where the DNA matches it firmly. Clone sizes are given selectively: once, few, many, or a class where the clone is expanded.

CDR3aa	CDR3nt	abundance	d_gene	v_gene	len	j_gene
CASSISLQPQHF	TGTGCCAGCAGCATCAGTTTGCAGCCCCAGCATTTT	-	-	TRBV2	12	TRBJ1-5
CASTQGGYNSPLHF	TGTGCCAGCACCCAAGGGGGTTATAATTCACCCCTCCACTTT	-	-	TRBV7-2	14	TRBJ1-6
CATSRDPPSSYNEQFF	TGTGCCACCAGCAGAGATCCCCCGAGCTCCTACAATGAGCAGTTCTTC	many	-	TRBV15	16	TRBJ2-1
CASSTSGGIGEQFF	TGTGCCAGCAGCACATCGGGGGGGATCGGTGAGCAGTTCTTC	many	TRBD2	TRBV7-2	14	TRBJ2-1
CSARGVSGNQPQHF	TGCAGTGCTAGAGGGGTTTCGGGCAATCAGCCCCAGCATTTT	-	-	TRBV20-1	14	TRBJ1-5
CASSMGTGGSAYEQYF	TGTGCCAGTAGTATGGGGACAGGGGGCTCCGCCTACGAGCAGTACTTC	-	TRBD1	TRBV19	16	TRBJ2-7
CASSLPPYRSSYEQYF	TGTGCCAGCAGCTTACCGCCTTACAGGAGCTCCTACGAGCAGTACTTC	many	-	TRBV7-8	16	TRBJ2-7
CASKVSGTSGELFF	TGTGCCAGCAAGGTTAGCGGGACCTCCGGGGAGCTGTTTTTT	few	TRBD2	TRBV6-1	14	TRBJ2-2
CASSSGWGGELFF	TGTGCCAGCAGTTCGGGCTGGGGCGGGGAGCTGTTTTTT	few	-	TRBV7-3	13	TRBJ2-2
CASSLKGLAGQQFF	TGTGCCAGCAGCTTAAAGGGACTAGCGGGGCAGCAGTTCTTC	-	TRBD2	TRBV7-9	14	TRBJ2-1
CASSLGQARGYGYTF	TGCGCCAGCAGCTTGGGACAGGCTCGCGGCTATGGCTACACCTTC	few	-	TRBV5-1	15	TRBJ1-2
CASSQWDSANYGYTF	TGTGCCAGCAGCCAATGGGACAGCGCTAACTATGGCTACACCTTC	-	TRBD1	TRBV6-6	15	TRBJ1-2
CASSRTAVKETQYF	TGTGCCAGCAGCCGGACAGCGGTAAAAGAGACCCAGTACTTC	many	-	TRBV7-2	14	TRBJ2-5
CASSGRDRGYGQPQHF	TGTGCCAGCAGTGGCCGGGACAGGGGATATGGCCAGCCCCAGCATTTT	few	TRBD1	TRBV6-1	16	TRBJ1-5
CASTLRRWGQETQYF	TGTGCCAGCACCCTGCGACGCTGGGGCCAAGAGACCCAGTACTTC	-	-	TRBV5-4	15	TRBJ2-5
CASSPLAGHLTYNEQFF	TGTGCCAGCAGCCCTCTAGCGGGACACCTTACCTACAATGAGCAGTTCTTC	-	TRBD2	TRBV28	17	TRBJ2-1